The TCR beta chain described here comes from a study of blood T cell repertoires in COVID-19. On the study more broadly: The United States, Italy and Spain provided the acute and convalescent COVID-19 samples. T cells, B-cell-depleted T cells, or PBMCs provided the cDNA or gDNA that served as material.

With V trimmed by 7 bases and J by 5 bases, 6 bases remained unmatched. The CDR3 is 13 amino acids. From germline, CDR1 is MNHEY and CDR2 SMNVEV (reference sequence). This clone was counted a single time. Under the authors' procedure: Amplifying reference gene primers gave estimates of nucleated cell counts. TCRdb's copy holds only in-frame clones and misses some; the assay was immunoSEQ multiplex PCR. That table supplies the V and J calls and clone size; D and trimming were determined from the DNA. The data hold under 250,000 clones, with 70% to 90% observed a single time. The V gene is TRBV27, the J gene TRBJ2-7; 9 bases are a match to TRBD1. The specimen was peripheral blood. The sequence derives from a woman aged 70 to 79 with active or convalescent COVID-19. The CDR3 region is CASTGDRVDEQYF. In nucleotides, the CDR3 is TGTGCCAGCACGGGGGACAGGGTCGACGAGCAGTACTTC.